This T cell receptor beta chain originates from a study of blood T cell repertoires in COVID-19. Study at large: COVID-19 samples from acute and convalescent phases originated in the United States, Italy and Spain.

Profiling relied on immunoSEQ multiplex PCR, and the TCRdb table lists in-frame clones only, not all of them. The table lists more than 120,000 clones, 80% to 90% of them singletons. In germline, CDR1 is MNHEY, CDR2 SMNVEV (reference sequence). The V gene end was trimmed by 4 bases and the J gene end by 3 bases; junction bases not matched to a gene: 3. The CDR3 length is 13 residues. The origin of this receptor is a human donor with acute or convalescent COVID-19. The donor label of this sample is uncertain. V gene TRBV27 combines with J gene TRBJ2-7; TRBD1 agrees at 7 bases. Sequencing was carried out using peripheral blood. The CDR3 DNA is TGTGCCAGCAGTTGGGACAGCGACTACGAGCAGTACTTC. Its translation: CASSWDSDYEQYF.